Presented here are 21 T cell receptor beta chains from one specimen sequenced in a study of blood T cell repertoires in COVID-19. TCRdb's copy holds only in-frame clones and misses some; the assay was immunoSEQ multiplex PCR. Among about 140,000 clones listed, approximately 84% were seen once. Sequencing was performed on PBMCs or T cells enriched from blood (not recorded which). All receptors derive from a woman aged 18-35 years who had been exposed to COVID-19.

The chain couples TRBV7-3 to TRBJ2-5; 7 bases match TRBD1. The length of the CDR3 is 16 residues. V was clipped by 5 bases and J by 7 bases; unmatched bases: 16. Germline V gene sequence: CDR1 SGHTA, CDR2 FQGTGA. CDR3 in DNA: TGTGCCAGCAGCCCAGATAGCCAGACAGGGTTTAGGACCCAGTACTTC. Its translation is CASSPDSQTGFRTQYF.

The genes are TRBV7-9 and TRBJ1-2, with D possibly matching TRBD1 (6 bases). CDR1 and CDR2 from the germline V gene are SEHNR and FQNEAQ (reference sequence). Trimming took 5 bases from V and 4 from J, leaving 17 bases between them. The CDR3 totals 15 residues. The CDR3, as DNA: TGTGCCAGCAGCCAAATCCCAGGGGAAACCTATGGCTACACCTTC. It encodes CASSQIPGETYGYTF.

The chain carries TRBV7-8 and TRBJ2-5; 8 bases line up with TRBD2. V lost 5 bases, J lost 2 bases, and 7 bases stayed unmatched. Per germline, CDR1 SGHVS and CDR2 FQNEAQ. The CDR3 extends over 15 amino acids. This chain's CDR3 is CASSISGSGQETQYF. DNA for the CDR3: TGTGCCAGCAGCATCAGCGGGAGTGGGCAAGAGACCCAGTACTTC.

The sample holds one count of this clone. This chain connects TRBV27 to TRBJ2-7; no clear D. The CDR3 is made up of 13 amino acids. Trimming pared 2 bases from V and 4 bases from J, leaving 9 bases between. Germline V lookup: CDR1 MNHEY, CDR2 SMNVEV (reference sequence). The CDR3 region is CASSLKFGYEQYF. The CDR3 coding sequence is TGTGCCAGCAGTTTAAAGTTCGGGTACGAGCAGTACTTC.

This clone has only one observation. V and J are TRBV2 and TRBJ1-6, with unresolved D. Trimming shortened V by 7 bases and J by 6 bases, and 10 bases separated the two germline ends. Per germline, CDR1 SNHLY and CDR2 FYNNEI. CDR3 length equals 13 residues. CDR3 nucleotide sequence: TGTGCCAGCATCACGATGGCTAATTCACCCCTCCACTTT. Translated: CASITMANSPLHF.

This clone was detected a few times. The chain employs TRBV27 and TRBJ1-1; the D gene is possibly TRBD1 (6 bases). The CDR3 length is 14 residues. The germline V gene has CDR1 MNHEY and CDR2 SMNVEV (reference sequence). The V gene lost 2 bases and the J gene lost 3 bases, with 10 bases spanning the gap. The CDR3 DNA is TGTGCCAGCAGTTTAGACAGGAGTTACACTGAAGCTTTCTTT. As protein: CASSLDRSYTEAFF.

The chain links TRBV7-3 to TRBJ1-1, with a possible D match to TRBD1 (5 bases). The V gene's germline CDR1 is SGHTA and CDR2 FQGTGA. V shed 5 bases and J shed 3 bases, with 19 bases lying between them. This CDR3 comprises 16 residues. The CDR3 is CASSPLGAGKDTEAFF. The CDR3 DNA reads as TGTGCCAGCAGCCCGCTAGGGGCGGGGAAGGACACTGAAGCTTTCTTT. The full variable domain, completed using reference TRBV7-3 and TRBJ1-1, is GAGVSQTPSNKVTEKGKYVELRCDPISGHTALYWYRQSLGQGPEFLIYFQGTGAADDSGLPNDRFFAVRPEGSVSTLKIQRTERGDSAVYLCASSPLGAGKDTEAFFGQGTRLTVV.

This rearrangement joins TRBV29-1 to TRBJ2-3; tentatively, D is TRBD1 (5 bases). CDR1 and CDR2 (germline): SQVTM, ANQGSEA. Trimming took 6 bases from V and 0 from J, leaving 19 bases between them. The CDR3 covers 16 residues. The DNA for the CDR3 is TGCAGCGTCCAAAGACAGCCGATCCATAGCACAGATACGCAGTATTTT. It translates to CSVQRQPIHSTDTQYF.

The chain joins TRBV30 to TRBJ1-4, with D maybe TRBD1 (6 bases). This CDR3 contains 14 residues. The germline gives CDR1 GTSNPN, CDR2 SVGIG (reference sequence). Trimming removed 0 bases at V and 9 bases at J, with 14 bases between. In DNA form, the CDR3 reads TGTGCCTGGAGTGTGGGGGGGGCGCTTAAAAAACTGTTTTTT. Protein product: CAWSVGGALKKLFF. Supplemented by reference TRBV30 and TRBJ1-4, the full variable domain reads SQTIHQWPATLVQPVGSPLSLECTVEGTSNPNLYWYRQAAGRGLQLLFYSVGIGQISSEVPQNLSASRPQDRQFILSSKKLLLSDSGFYLCAWSVGGALKKLFFGSGTQLSVL.

V is TRBV15 and J is TRBJ2-1, with 9 positions matching TRBD2. The V gene's germline CDR1 is LNHNV and CDR2 YYDKDF (reference sequence). V shed 2 bases, J shed 5 bases, and the junction held 4 bases outside the gene matches. The CDR3 contains 15 residues. The CDR3 protein is CATSRTTSGHNEQFF. CDR3 nucleotides: TGTGCCACCAGCAGAACGACTAGCGGACACAATGAGCAGTTCTTC.

The chain joins TRBV11-3 to TRBJ1-6, with 7 bases matching TRBD1. The ends lost 5 bases at V and 10 bases at J; junction bases unmatched: 11. Germline assignment: CDR1 SGHNT and CDR2 YENEEA. This CDR3 is built from 15 residues. As DNA, the CDR3 is TGTGCCAGCAGCGAATCCGGGACAGTGGAATCACCCCTCCACTTT. Residues: CASSESGTVESPLHF.

A single count supports this clone. V is TRBV5-4 and J is TRBJ1-6, with a tentative D call TRBD1 (6 bases). CDR1 and CDR2 (germline): SGHNT, YYREEE (reference sequence). V was clipped by 1 base and J by 5 bases, with 13 bases between them. The CDR3 length is 16 residues. The CDR3 spells CASSLRRGTNNSPLHF. The CDR3 DNA sequence: TGTGCCAGCAGCTTGAGAAGGGGGACAAATAATTCACCCCTCCACTTT.

V and J are TRBV24-1 and TRBJ2-1, with a possible D match to TRBD1 (6 bases). Per the germline V gene, CDR1 is KGHDR and CDR2 is SFDVKD. This CDR3 has 14 residues. Trimming removed 4 bases at V and 7 bases at J, with 13 bases between. The DNA of the CDR3 is TGTGCCACCAGTGACAGGGGCCTTCTTAATGAGCAGTTCTTC. It codes for CATSDRGLLNEQFF.

The chain joins TRBV7-3 to TRBJ2-3; 10 nucleotides line up with TRBD1. CDR3 size: 15 residues. The V gene's germline CDR1 is SGHTA and CDR2 FQGTGA. V lost 0 bases and J lost 3; bases outside the gene matches: 0. CDR3 protein: CASSLTGQGTDTQYF. DNA of the CDR3: TGTGCCAGCAGCTTAACGGGACAGGGGACAGATACGCAGTATTTT.

V is TRBV13 and J is TRBJ2-7, with a possible D match to TRBD2 (6 bases). The CDR3 length is 13 residues. The V end lost 2 bases, the J end lost 4 bases, and 9 bases lay between the germline ends. The germline V gene encodes CDR1 PRHDT and CDR2 FYEKMQ (reference sequence). This CDR3 reads CASSLQRGYEQYF. CDR3 DNA: TGTGCCAGCAGCTTACAACGGGGGTACGAGCAGTACTTC. Full variable domain (outside the CDR3, taken from reference TRBV13 and TRBJ2-7): AAGVIQSPRHLIKEKRETATLKCYPIPRHDTVYWYQQGPGQDPQFLISFYEKMQSDKGSIPDRFSAQQFSDYHSELNMSSLELGDSALYFCASSLQRGYEQYFGPGTRLTVT.

DNA of the CDR3: TGCAGCGTTCAAGGAGGCCTAGACAATGAGCAGTTCTTC. Protein sequence: CSVQGGLDNEQFF. The chain has TRBV29-1 and TRBJ2-1; D might be TRBD2 (5 bases). Germline CDR1 and CDR2: SQVTM and ANQGSEA. The V and J ends lost 5 bases and 5 bases respectively, with 13 bases between them. The CDR3 contains 13 residues.

This clone was observed once. The chain recombines TRBV9 with TRBJ1-1; TRBD1 might be the D (5 bases). The CDR3 spans 16 residues. Germline V lookup: CDR1 SGDLS, CDR2 YYNGEE. V lost 3 bases, J lost 4 bases, and 19 bases lay in between. The CDR3 nucleotides are TGTGCCAGCAGCGGCCTGGGGGGGAGGCTAGGCACTGAAGCTTTCTTT. This gives the protein CASSGLGGRLGTEAFF.

This clone has more than one count but fewer than ten. The chain couples TRBV5-4 to TRBJ2-7; 10 bases are shared with TRBD2. Germline values: CDR1 SGHNT, CDR2 YYREEE (reference sequence). V lost 0 bases to trimming and J lost 9 bases; unmatched junction nucleotides: 6. The CDR3 is 14 residues long. CDR3 in DNA: TGTGCCAGCAGCTTGGCCCTAGCGGGAGCTCGGCAGTACTTC. Protein sequence: CASSLALAGARQYF.

This sequence joins TRBV27 and TRBJ1-1; the D gene is possibly TRBD1 (5 bases). This CDR3 is 13 amino acids long. The germline V and J ends were trimmed by 8 bases and 0 bases, with 10 bases remaining between them. CDR1 and CDR2 (germline): MNHEY, SMNVEV (reference sequence). This CDR3 is CASAKGMNTEAFF. The CDR3 nucleotides are TGTGCCAGCGCCAAGGGGATGAACACTGAAGCTTTCTTT.

The chain couples TRBV6-1 to TRBJ1-2, with D tentatively TRBD1 (5 bases). The V gene's germline CDR1 is MNHNS and CDR2 SASEGT. V lost 0 bases and J lost 4, with 9 bases in between. This CDR3 is 14 amino acids long. This chain's CDR3 is CASSEASQGYGYTF. As DNA, the CDR3 is TGTGCCAGCAGTGAAGCATCCCAGGGCTATGGCTACACCTTC.

The genes are TRBV30 and TRBJ1-4, with TRBD1 identical over 7 bases. The CDR3 runs 15 residues. V shed 2 bases, J shed 10 bases, and the junction held 13 bases outside the gene matches. Germline V gene sequence: CDR1 GTSNPN, CDR2 SVGIG (reference sequence). The CDR3 DNA reads TGTGCCTGGAGTCGAAACAGGGGATTCCAAGGAAAACTGTTTTTT. Translating it yields CAWSRNRGFQGKLFF.